This T cell receptor (beta chain) was sequenced during a study of shared clonotypes between healthy human individuals. Overall study findings and caveats: Naive CD4 clonotypes were shared across several donors at 5% to 6%. Unshared clonotypes carried lower generation probabilities than those common to all four donors.

Of note for this clone: Its antigen is unidentified.

The ends were cut back, 3 bases at V and 0 bases at J, with 11 bases in the middle. Per germline, CDR1 KGHSH and CDR2 LQKENI. The CDR3 covers 16 residues. Profiling relied on immunoSEQ multiplex PCR, and the TCRdb table lists in-frame clones only, not all of them. This table has about 990,000 clones, 78% appearing once. The chain joins TRBV18 to TRBJ2-2; D perhaps matches TRBD2 (5 bases). Sequencing was carried out using memory CD4+ T cells from PBMCs. Subset: CD45RA-negative fraction. This receptor was obtained from a man between 18 and 35 years old in good health. Some clones in this sample may be carry-over from other donors' samples. CDR3 loop: CASSPLAPTNTGELFF. CDR3 bases: TGTGCCAGCTCACCTCTAGCACCCACGAACACCGGGGAGCTGTTTTTT.